Below, 30 T cell receptor beta chains from the same sample are listed, as sequenced in a study of blood T cells in healthy people across ages. A second PCR of about 6 to 12 cycles used a sample-barcoded 5' primer and a J-beta primer mix. TCRdb re-called the 5' RACE reads with MiXCR, one entry per CDR3 protein. The sample lists 1.5 million to 2 million distinct CDR3 sequences, 28% occurring once. The specimen was blood. The receptor set was obtained from a woman in her 30s in good health.

This clonotype showed up just a few times. CDR3 amino acids: CASSPPGSRGTDTQYF. Here the CDR3 DNA reads TGTGCCAGCAGCCCACCGGGGTCGAGGGGCACAGATACGCAGTATTTT. The chain joins TRBV7-2 to TRBJ2-3; D might be TRBD2 (5 bases). V was clipped by 5 bases and J by 1 base, with 16 bases between them. Germline V lookup: CDR1 SGHTA, CDR2 FQGNSA. The CDR3 totals 16 residues.

This clonotype was seen a handful of times. The CDR3: CASSYSYGTAYNEQFF. The CDR3 DNA reads TGTGCCAGCAGTTACTCTTACGGGACAGCTTACAATGAGCAGTTCTTC. The chain recombines TRBV6-2 or TRBV6-3 with TRBJ2-1, with 7 positions matching TRBD1. Germline-derived CDR1 and CDR2 are MNHEY and SVGEGT. With 0 bases clipped from V and 4 bases from J, the junction kept 6 bases outside the gene matches. The CDR3 extends over 16 amino acids.

In this sample, this clonotype turned up a few times. The V gene is TRBV6-5, the J gene TRBJ2-1; TRBD2 is a possible D gene (7 bases). CDR3 length: 15 residues. The V and J ends lost 6 bases and 6 bases respectively, with 18 bases between them. The germline V gene has CDR1 MNHEY and CDR2 SVGAGI. For the CDR3, the DNA is TGTGCCAGCAGCCAACCTACGGGGGGCTGCAATGAGCAGTTCTTC. Its protein product is CASSQPTGGCNEQFF.

V and J are TRBV24-1 and TRBJ2-1; perhaps D is TRBD1 or TRBD2 (5 bases each). CDR3 size: 13 residues. Trimming took 9 bases from V and 4 from J, leaving 12 bases between them. The germline V gene has CDR1 KGHDR and CDR2 SFDVKD. The CDR3 spells CATARDGYNEQFF. Here the CDR3 DNA reads TGTGCCACCGCCCGGGACGGATACAATGAGCAGTTCTTC.

As DNA, the CDR3 is TGCGCCAGCAGCCACGACAGTTCCTACGAGCAGTACTTC. The encoded protein is CASSHDSSYEQYF. The chain combines TRBV4-3 with TRBJ2-7, with D maybe TRBD1 (5 bases). Trimming took 3 bases from V and 1 from J, leaving 7 bases between them. CDR3 length: 13 residues. Germline loops: CDR1 LGHNA, CDR2 YSLEER.

This clonotype was seen only a few times. The rearrangement uses TRBV6-1 and TRBJ2-1; D assignment may be TRBD1 or TRBD2 (6 bases each). Trimming cost V 3 bases and J 8 bases, with 17 bases left between them. This CDR3 has 15 amino acids. Germline loops: CDR1 MNHNS, CDR2 SASEGT. The CDR3 loop is CASSEVVGGDDEQFF. DNA of the CDR3: TGTGCCAGCAGTGAGGTAGTGGGGGGCGACGATGAGCAGTTCTTC.

The chain carries TRBV20-1 and TRBJ1-1; D gene ambiguous. The CDR3 covers 13 residues. CDR1 DFQATT and CDR2 SNEGSKA come from the germline V gene (reference sequence). Trimming stripped 8 bases from V and 0 bases from J, with 13 bases between. The CDR3 loop is CSPDRNLNTEAFF. The CDR3 DNA sequence: TGCAGTCCAGACCGCAACTTGAACACTGAAGCTTTCTTT.

The V call is TRBV6-2 or TRBV6-3, the J call TRBJ2-3, with 13 bases aligning to TRBD2. The length of the CDR3 is 15 residues. From germline, CDR1 is MNHEY and CDR2 SVGEGT. Trimming removed 2 bases from V and 9 bases from J; junction bases left unmatched: 5. The chain's CDR3 is CASSYRGLAGETQYF. The DNA of the CDR3 is TGTGCCAGCAGTTACCGTGGACTAGCGGGGGAAACGCAGTATTTT.

A few counts support this clonotype. The chain is built from TRBV7-9 and TRBJ2-3; the match to TRBD2 covers 13 bases. The CDR3 totals 20 residues. From germline, CDR1 is SEHNR and CDR2 FQNEAQ (reference sequence). V lost 1 base, J lost 0 bases, and 10 bases stayed unmatched. DNA of the CDR3: TGTGCCAGCAGCTTAGGTCGACTAGCGGGGGGCCAAACTAGCACAGATACGCAGTATTTT. Its translation: CASSLGRLAGGQTSTDTQYF.

Turning to this clonotype: This may come from a read error, since a much larger clone is one base off. The chain carries TRBV29-1 and TRBJ2-7; TRBD1 or TRBD2 may be the D gene (5 bases each). This CDR3 region has 11 residues. Germline CDR1 is SQVTM and CDR2 is ANQGSEA. The CDR3 DNA is TGCAACGTTGAATTGGGGGTAGGGCAGTACTTC. Protein product: CNVELGVGQYF.

J is TRBJ2-1 and V is TRBV12-3 or TRBV12-4; 13 bases line up with TRBD2. With V trimmed by 3 bases and J by 9 bases, 5 bases remained unmatched. CDR3 length equals 15 residues. The DNA of the CDR3 is TGTGCCAGCAGTTTGGGACTAGCGGGAAGCATTGAGCAGTTCTTC. Translation: CASSLGLAGSIEQFF.

This clonotype occurred a few times. The rearrangement joins TRBV18 to TRBJ1-2, with no clear D. The CDR3 is 14 residues long. The germline V and J ends were trimmed by 3 bases and 8 bases, with 16 bases remaining between them. The V gene's germline CDR1 is KGHSH and CDR2 LQKENI. CDR3 in DNA: TGTGCCAGCTCACCCGCGGGCCGCGCGGGAGGCTACACCTTC. This codes for CASSPAGRAGGYTF.

This rearrangement joins TRBV12-3 or TRBV12-4 to TRBJ1-5, with 9 bases that match TRBD1. V lost 8 bases and J lost 5; bases outside the gene matches: 10. This CDR3 comprises 15 residues. The CDR3 DNA reads TGTGCCAGCTGCTTTACAGGGGGCATGGATCAGCCCCAGCATTTT. Translating it yields CASCFTGGMDQPQHF.

Of note for this clonotype: Since a much larger clone is just one base distant, this may be a read error. This chain uses TRBV5-1 with TRBJ2-6; no firm D call. Germline V gives CDR1 SGHRS, CDR2 YFSETQ. This CDR3 region has 14 residues. The CDR3 DNA follows: TGCGCCAGCAGCTTGGCCACTGGCGCCAACGTCCGGACTTTC. Its protein is CASSLATGANVRTF.

This clonotype has just a few counts. This chain joins TRBV3-1 and TRBJ1-2; TRBD1 might be the D (5 bases). V was pared by 0 bases and J by 8 bases, with 13 bases between. The V gene's germline CDR1 is LGHDT and CDR2 YNNKEL (reference sequence). The CDR3 extends over 14 amino acids. The CDR3 loop reads CASSQDHGGGGYTF. In nucleotides, the CDR3 is TGTGCCAGCAGCCAAGATCACGGGGGAGGCGGCTACACCTTC. The whole variable domain, remainder taken from reference TRBV3-1 and TRBJ1-2, is DTAVSQTPKYLVTQMGNDKSIKCEQNLGHDTMYWYKQDSKKFLKIMFSYNNKELIINETVPNRFSPKSPDKAHLNLHINSLELGDSAVYFCASSQDHGGGGYTFGSGTRLTVV.

This clonotype appeared a few times. V and J are TRBV6-1 and TRBJ1-2; 8 nucleotides line up with TRBD1. J was trimmed by 4 bases and V by 0 bases; bases with no gene match: 16. The germline V gene has CDR1 MNHNS and CDR2 SASEGT. The CDR3 covers 19 residues. The CDR3 reads CASSEALPGGAGSAYGYTF. CDR3 bases: TGTGCCAGCAGTGAAGCCCTGCCAGGGGGCGCCGGGTCGGCCTATGGCTACACCTTC.

The CDR3 nucleotides read TGCGCCAGCAGCTTGGAGGGGACAGGGCTCTCTGGGGCCAACGTCCTGACTTTC. It is translated as CASSLEGTGLSGANVLTF. This chain connects TRBV5-1 to TRBJ2-6; TRBD1 matches at 9 bases. Trimming at V came to 0 bases and at J to 0 bases, leaving 4 bases not matched to a gene. Per germline, CDR1 SGHRS and CDR2 YFSETQ. The CDR3 is 18 residues long.

In this sample, this clonotype turned up a few times. The CDR3 reads CSAREWGDTTSNTEAFF. The CDR3 DNA reads TGCAGTGCTAGAGAGTGGGGAGACACTACTTCAAACACTGAAGCTTTCTTT. The chain couples TRBV20-1 to TRBJ1-1; D is unresolved. This CDR3 spans 17 amino acids. The germline gives CDR1 DFQATT, CDR2 SNEGSKA (reference sequence). Trimming pared 0 bases from V and 2 bases from J, leaving 19 bases between.

This chain joins TRBV5-6 and TRBJ2-1; a possible D gene is TRBD2 (6 bases). CDR1 SGHDT and CDR2 YYEEEE come from the germline V gene. V lost 0 bases to trimming and J lost 0 bases, with 13 bases between them. CDR3 size: 17 residues. The CDR3 protein is CASSLESGGSSYNEQFF. The CDR3 region has the DNA TGTGCCAGCAGCTTGGAGTCCGGGGGTAGCTCCTACAATGAGCAGTTCTTC.

The sample holds a few counts of this clonotype. V usage is TRBV20-1 and J usage is TRBJ2-1; 8 positions match TRBD2. Germline loops: CDR1 DFQATT, CDR2 SNEGSKA (reference sequence). This CDR3 spans 15 amino acids. After removal of 6 bases from V and 4 bases from J, the junction contained 11 bases not matched to a gene. CDR3 sequence: CSAQGSAGGYNEQFF. The DNA for the CDR3 is TGCAGTGCCCAAGGGTCGGCGGGGGGTTACAATGAGCAGTTCTTC.

The chain combines TRBV7-2 with TRBJ2-1, with TRBD1 matching over 9 bases. Unmatched junction bases numbered 4, after V lost 5 bases and J lost 5 bases. The CDR3 contains 14 residues. CDR1 and CDR2 from the germline V gene are SGHTA and FQGNSA. The CDR3 here is CASSVRDRDNEQFF. The DNA for the CDR3 is TGTGCCAGCAGCGTTAGGGACAGGGACAATGAGCAGTTCTTC.

This clonotype has just a few counts. The chain employs TRBV7-2 and TRBJ2-3, with D possibly being TRBD1 (6 bases). Trimming cost V 6 bases and J 0 bases, with 13 bases left between them. This CDR3 has 15 residues. Germline assignment: CDR1 SGHTA and CDR2 FQGNSA. CDR3 in amino acids: CASSSPGQSTDTQYF. The CDR3 DNA follows: TGTGCCAGCAGTTCACCGGGACAAAGCACAGATACGCAGTATTTT.

The rearrangement links TRBV5-1 to TRBJ2-1; D is undetermined. The CDR3 runs 14 residues. CDR1 and CDR2 (germline): SGHRS, YFSETQ. V lost 4 bases and J 8 bases, leaving 16 bases between the germline ends. The CDR3 DNA follows: TGCGCCAGCAGCCCCGGCGGTAGTCTGGATGAGCAGTTCTTC. Its protein is CASSPGGSLDEQFF.

This clonotype came up a few times. This may stem from a read error, because a much larger clone lies one nucleotide away. This chain joins TRBV7-2 and TRBJ2-5; 8 bases line up with TRBD1. Judging by the DNA end, TRBJ2-7 fits better; the J call may be wrong. CDR3 length: 15 residues. Germline V gene sequence: CDR1 SGHTA, CDR2 FQGNSA. The CDR3: CASGLTPGQESEQYF. In DNA, the CDR3 is TGTGCCAGCGGCTTAACGCCGGGACAGGAATCCGAGCAGTACTTC.

DNA of the CDR3: TGTGCCATCAGTGAGGAGGGGGAGTGGTACGAGCAGTACTTC. Protein product: CAISEEGEWYEQYF. The rearrangement joins TRBV10-3 to TRBJ2-4; TRBD1 is a possible D gene (6 bases). The J call may be incorrect, as the DNA end agrees better with TRBJ2-7. The germline gives CDR1 ENHRY, CDR2 SYGVKD. This CDR3 region has 14 residues.

The genes are TRBV5-1 and TRBJ2-5; TRBD2 might be the D (5 bases). CDR3 size: 15 residues. Germline lookup yields CDR1 SGHRS and CDR2 YFSETQ. The ends were cut back, 0 bases at V and 5 bases at J, with 14 bases in the middle. The CDR3 region is CASSLEGLRAETQYF. The DNA of the CDR3 is TGCGCCAGCAGCTTGGAGGGTTTGCGGGCCGAGACCCAGTACTTC.

At least ten counts were recorded for this clonotype. One base away lies a much larger clone, so this may be a sequencing read error. The rearrangement joins TRBV20-1 to TRBJ2-7; 9 bases are shared with TRBD2. V dropped 0 bases and J dropped 7; count of bases not matched to a gene: 7. The CDR3 is 14 amino acids. From germline, CDR1 is DFQATT and CDR2 SNEGSKA (reference sequence). The CDR3 reads CSARDSGGINEQYF. CDR3 coding DNA: TGCAGTGCTAGAGATAGCGGGGGTATCAATGAGCAGTACTTC.

This clonotype came up a few times. This chain links TRBV12-3 or TRBV12-4 with TRBJ2-1; either TRBD1 or TRBD2 may supply D (5 bases each). The CDR3 runs to 15 residues. The ends were cut back, 6 bases at V and 6 bases at J, with 18 bases in the middle. CDR3 region: CASSSSGPFLNEQFF. The CDR3 DNA sequence: TGTGCCAGCAGCTCGTCGGGGCCTTTCCTCAATGAGCAGTTCTTC.

The table lists this clonotype with a few counts. A read error may produce the germline difference seen at one junction end. The V gene is TRBV2, the J gene TRBJ1-5, with 9 nucleotides matching TRBD1. CDR1 is SNHLY and CDR2 is FYNNEI in the germline V gene. This CDR3 spans 13 amino acids. The CDR3 coding sequence is TGTGTCAGCCGGACAGGGGACGGACAGCCCCAGCATTTT. Encoded protein: CVSRTGDGQPQHF.

The table lists this clonotype with a few counts. V is TRBV7-9 and J is TRBJ2-1; tentative D call: TRBD1 (7 bases). The CDR3 is 16 residues long. Germline CDR1 and CDR2: SEHNR and FQNEAQ (reference sequence). Trimming took 5 bases from V and 1 from J, leaving 15 bases between them. CDR3 DNA: TGTGCCAGCAGCGGAGGGGACAGTGAGTCCTACAATGAGCAGTTCTTC. Protein product: CASSGGDSESYNEQFF.